This entry features one T cell receptor beta chain sequence. Each sample used at least 7 million PBMCs. Total RNA extraction produced at least 5 micrograms (per sample) for the study. This sample stems from a study of blood T cells in healthy people across ages. Background on the study: Template switching caught about one barcoded beta molecule for each two T cells.

Sample-barcoded 5' priming and a J-beta primer mix drove a second PCR of about 6 to 12 cycles. Every molecule of cDNA carried a tag from a template-switch adaptor with 12 random nucleotides. In TCRdb, the 5' RACE reads were re-called with MiXCR into one record per CDR3 protein. The sample consists of hundreds of thousands of distinct CDR3 sequences, 56% of them appearing once. CDR3 length: 14 amino acids. In germline, CDR1 is LNHNV, CDR2 YYDKDF (reference sequence). V lost 1 base, J lost 2 bases, and 9 bases lay in between. The TCR comes from a man aged 40-49 years in good health. Sequenced input: blood. The chain recombines TRBV15 with TRBJ2-7, with no clear D. CDR3 protein: CATSRVWGTYEQYF. DNA of the CDR3: TGTGCCACCAGCAGAGTTTGGGGAACCTACGAGCAGTACTTC.